This T cell receptor beta chain came from a study of Tregs in tolerant kidney transplant recipients. Produced via immunoSEQ multiplex PCR; TCRdb's table is partial and in-frame only. The repertoire includes around 86,000 clones, around 90% of them detected once, and 1.6% sits in the top ten. Related graft donors supplied nonmyeloablative bone marrow transplants, and mixed chimerism was transient. CDR3 size: 17 residues. Germline lookup yields CDR1 SGHRS and CDR2 YFSETQ. The V gene lost 0 bases and the J gene lost 2 bases, with 16 bases spanning the gap. Here the sequenced sample was CD4+ T cells from blood (PBMCs), taken 24 months after the transplant. The sequence came from a human patient who received a combined kidney and bone marrow transplant. Some T cells may have come from the graft donor. The chain joins TRBV5-1 to TRBJ2-3; maybe TRBD1 (5 bases). CDR3 sequence reads: CASSLAGLNSYTDTQYF. The CDR3 DNA reads as TGCGCCAGCAGCTTGGCAGGGCTCAACAGTTACACAGATACGCAGTATTTT.